The 21 T cell receptor beta chains below were found in one sample sequenced in a study of control samples from healthy donors and cancer patients. Clones were sequenced by immunoSEQ multiplex PCR, and TCRdb holds only the in-frame ones, with some missing. The sample lists about 190,000 clones; about 91% were seen once. The sample comprised blood. Receptors originate from a man aged 25-45 years in good health.

The CDR3 loop reads CSASLGGEDYGYTF. CDR3 coding DNA: TGCAGTGCTAGTTTAGGGGGCGAGGACTATGGCTACACCTTC. This chain joins TRBV20-1 and TRBJ1-2, with 7 positions matching TRBD1. Per germline, CDR1 DFQATT and CDR2 SNEGSKA (reference sequence). J lost 3 bases, V lost 3 bases, and 7 bases had no gene match. The CDR3 is 14 residues long.

The V call is TRBV6-5, the J call TRBJ2-3; D is possibly TRBD1 or TRBD2 (5 bases each). The CDR3 extends over 15 amino acids. Germline CDR1 and CDR2: MNHEY and SVGAGI. Trimming left V 6 bases short and J 6 bases short, with 19 bases between. The CDR3 sequence is CASRPGPAPLDTQYF. DNA of the CDR3: TGTGCCAGCAGACCGGGACCGGCTCCTTTGGATACGCAGTATTTT.

This clone appeared once. This chain joins TRBV9 and TRBJ1-1; TRBD1 is a possible D gene (5 bases). Germline CDR1 SGDLS, CDR2 YYNGEE. Trimming stripped 7 bases from V and 5 bases from J, with 24 bases between. The CDR3 is 16 residues long. The CDR3 nucleotides read TGTGCCAGCGGTGACCGAACTGGAGGGGAGGGGACTGAAGCTTTCTTT. Translation gives CASGDRTGGEGTEAFF.

The CDR3 DNA follows: TGCAGCGTTGATGAGACAGGGGGCACTGAAGCTTTCTTT. Protein: CSVDETGGTEAFF. J is TRBJ1-1 and V is TRBV29-1, with 9 bases aligning to TRBD1. With 3 bases clipped from V and 4 bases from J, the junction kept 3 bases outside the gene matches. CDR1 SQVTM and CDR2 ANQGSEA come from the germline V gene. The CDR3 has 13 amino acids.

This chain links TRBV7-9 with TRBJ2-1; TRBD2 agrees at 13 bases. Germline V gene lookup returns CDR1 SEHNR and CDR2 FQNEAQ (reference sequence). Losses at the gene ends were 4 bases for V and 4 bases for J; bases not matched to a gene: 13. This CDR3 is built from 19 residues. The CDR3 region is CASSWGLAGNQGNYNEQFF. In nucleotides, the CDR3 is TGTGCCAGCAGCTGGGGACTAGCGGGGAACCAAGGTAATTACAATGAGCAGTTCTTC.

The V gene is TRBV5-1, the J gene TRBJ2-1; 7 bases match TRBD1. The V gene's germline CDR1 is SGHRS and CDR2 YFSETQ. The junction had 10 bases not matched to a gene; V was cut back by 4 bases and J by 6 bases. The CDR3 is 15 residues long. The DNA for the CDR3 is TGCGCCAGCAGCCAGGGACAGAGGGAGACCAATGAGCAGTTCTTC. Its translation: CASSQGQRETNEQFF.

The chain recombines TRBV7-2 with TRBJ1-2; TRBD1 agrees at 7 bases. The trim removed 5 bases at V and 4 bases at J, leaving 4 bases unmatched. The germline V gene encodes CDR1 SGHTA and CDR2 FQGNSA. The CDR3 extends over 13 amino acids. The CDR3: CASSRDRSYGYTF. CDR3 nucleotides: TGTGCCAGCAGCCGGGACAGATCCTATGGCTACACCTTC.

The chain carries TRBV6-5 and TRBJ2-2; D perhaps matches TRBD2 (7 bases). V lost 7 bases, J lost 4 bases, and 13 bases lay in between. CDR3 length equals 14 residues. CDR1 is MNHEY and CDR2 is SVGAGI in the germline V gene. CDR3: CASKGGAGTGELFF. CDR3 coding DNA: TGTGCCAGCAAAGGGGGGGCGGGCACCGGGGAGCTGTTTTTT.

The chain combines TRBV5-1 with TRBJ2-7, with TRBD2 matching over 11 bases. Germline values: CDR1 SGHRS, CDR2 YFSETQ. The CDR3 is 16 residues long. Germline trimming cut 2 bases from V and 6 bases from J; bases unmatched to any gene: 10. The CDR3 is CASSLDPSGGSPEQYF. The CDR3 DNA sequence: TGCGCCAGCAGCTTAGACCCTAGCGGGGGGTCCCCCGAGCAGTACTTC.

J is TRBJ2-2 and V is TRBV24-1; 9 bases are a match to TRBD2. The CDR3 consists of 16 residues. V lost 5 bases and J lost 0; bases outside the gene matches: 3. Germline assignment: CDR1 KGHDR and CDR2 SFDVKD. The CDR3 loop reads CATSGSGGTNTGELFF. CDR3 sequence (DNA): TGTGCCACCAGTGGGAGCGGGGGGACGAACACCGGGGAGCTGTTTTTT.

The chain recombines TRBV27 with TRBJ1-6, with D uncertain. Trimming took off 5 bases at V and 10 bases at J, with 12 bases between the two ends. Germline V gives CDR1 MNHEY, CDR2 SMNVEV (reference sequence). The CDR3 sequence is 13 residues long. CDR3 bases: TGTGCCAGCAGTCCTGGGGTCGGATCACCCCTCCACTTT. Translating it yields CASSPGVGSPLHF.

This sequence joins TRBV6-6 and TRBJ2-6; D is perhaps TRBD2 (6 bases). CDR3 length equals 14 residues. Trimming took 6 bases from V and 4 from J, leaving 10 bases between them. Germline loops: CDR1 MNHNY, CDR2 SVGAGI (reference sequence). In DNA, the CDR3 is TGTGCCAGCAGCAGGGCGGGAGGGGCCAACGTCCTGACTTTC. It yields the protein CASSRAGGANVLTF.

The rearrangement links TRBV6-5 to TRBJ1-1; no clear D. Trimming removed 5 bases from V and 4 bases from J, with 14 bases in between. The germline gives CDR1 MNHEY, CDR2 SVGAGI. The CDR3 is 14 residues long. The CDR3 sequence: CASSTSGRSTEAFF. CDR3 coding DNA: TGTGCCAGCAGTACGTCCGGGAGGAGCACTGAAGCTTTCTTT.

V gene TRBV5-6 combines with J gene TRBJ2-7; the D is unclear. CDR3 length: 15 amino acids. V was clipped by 2 bases and J by 3 bases, with 15 bases between them. CDR1 is SGHDT and CDR2 is YYEEEE in the germline V gene. CDR3 sequence reads: CASSFLKSFSYEQYF. DNA for the CDR3: TGTGCCAGCAGCTTTCTCAAGTCCTTCAGCTACGAGCAGTACTTC.

The J gene is TRBJ2-3, the V gene TRBV5-6, with 10 bases identical to TRBD1. The junction had 10 bases not matched to a gene; V was cut back by 4 bases and J by 5 bases. Germline CDR1 reads SGHDT; CDR2 reads YYEEEE. The length of the CDR3 is 16 residues. Here the CDR3 DNA reads TGTGCCAGCAGCAGGACCGGGACAGGGGAGATAGATACGCAGTATTTT. Its protein is CASSRTGTGEIDTQYF.

The chain employs TRBV29-1 and TRBJ2-1, with D unclear. V was pared by 4 bases and J by 0 bases, with 10 bases between. Germline CDR1 and CDR2: SQVTM and ANQGSEA. The CDR3 loop spans 14 amino acids. The CDR3 loop reads CSVGTFTSYNEQFF. The DNA for the CDR3 is TGCAGCGTTGGTACATTTACCTCCTACAATGAGCAGTTCTTC.

The chain links TRBV29-1 to TRBJ2-3, with D possibly matching TRBD2 (6 bases). Germline assignment: CDR1 SQVTM and CDR2 ANQGSEA. Trimming removed 7 bases at V and 2 bases at J, with 13 bases between. The CDR3 consists of 13 residues. The CDR3 sequence: CSASGLITDTQYF. The CDR3 nucleotides are TGCAGCGCCTCGGGACTGATCACAGATACGCAGTATTTT.

This rearrangement joins TRBV27 to TRBJ2-1, with D perhaps TRBD2 (5 bases). In germline, CDR1 is MNHEY, CDR2 SMNVEV (reference sequence). CDR3 length: 14 amino acids. Trimming took off 4 bases at V and 5 bases at J, with 12 bases between the two ends. The CDR3 protein is CASSWGELNNEQFF. For the CDR3, the DNA is TGTGCCAGCAGTTGGGGAGAACTGAACAATGAGCAGTTCTTC.

This rearrangement joins TRBV14 to TRBJ2-4; D gene uncertain. This CDR3 has 15 amino acids. CDR1 is SGHDN, CDR2 FVKESK, per germline. Trimming stripped 0 bases from V and 0 bases from J, with 6 bases between. CDR3 in amino acids: CASSQDEIAKNIQYF. The CDR3, as DNA: TGTGCCAGCAGCCAAGATGAGATAGCCAAAAACATTCAGTACTTC. Drawing the rest from reference TRBV14 and TRBJ2-4, the complete variable domain is EAGVTQFPSHSVIEKGQTVTLRCDPISGHDNLYWYRRVMGKEIKFLLHFVKESKQDESGMPNNRFLAERTGGTYSTLKVQPAELEDSGVYFCASSQDEIAKNIQYFGAGTRLSVL.

The chain employs TRBV24-1 and TRBJ2-1; perhaps D is TRBD1 or TRBD2 (6 bases each). Germline V gives CDR1 KGHDR, CDR2 SFDVKD. Deletions cut 6 bases from V and 9 bases from J, with 11 bases between. The CDR3 is 12 residues long. The CDR3 DNA sequence: TGTGCCACCAGTTGGGGGGCTGCTGAGCAGTTCTTC. Translating gives CATSWGAAEQFF.

This chain's CDR3 is CASSRTRDNYGYTF. CDR3 bases: TGTGCCAGCAGCCGAACACGGGATAACTATGGCTACACCTTC. The V and J genes are TRBV3-1 (or the pseudogene TRBV3-2) and TRBJ1-2; D remains ambiguous. CDR3 size: 14 residues. V was cut by 4 bases and J by 1 base, with 10 bases left in between. Germline CDR1 reads LGHDT; CDR2 reads YNNKEL (reference sequence).